This T cell receptor beta chain was obtained from a study of T cells after yellow fever vaccination. Study results and limitations: Weaker overall was a secondary response that nonetheless peaked faster, on day 5 versus 15.

This clonotype was observed at least ten times. Its specificity is unknown. A universal primer site and UMIs were added as TCR cDNA was made by 5'RACE template switching. TCRdb reanalysed the 5' RACE reads using MiXCR and keeps one entry per CDR3 protein. This repertoire shows 70,000 to 80,000 distinct CDR3 sequences, around 7.8% found once; its top ten account for over 25%. The TCR was taken from a man aged 18 to 29 who received the YFV17D yellow fever vaccine. Sequences were derived from CD8+ T cells sorted from PBMCs, sampled less than 11 days after the first yellow fever vaccination.

CDR3 in DNA: TGCAGTGCTTCCTCAAGACAGGGGGCCGTCCCCTCCTACAATGAGCAGTTCTTC. Amino acids: CSASSRQGAVPSYNEQFF. The gene calls are TRBV20-1 and TRBJ2-1; 10 nucleotides line up with TRBD1. V was pared by 5 bases and J by 0 bases, with 13 bases of the junction left unmatched. The CDR3 covers 18 residues. Per germline, CDR1 DFQATT and CDR2 SNEGSKA (reference sequence).